This T cell receptor beta chain was retrieved from a study of T cells in Graves' hyperthyroidism and ophthalmopathy (dated by TCRdb to about 2019). Regarding the research as a whole: Peripheral blood was collected at initial diagnosis, before any treatment. According to the paper, TCR Vbeta CDR3 sequencing was carried out on 135 peripheral blood samples, which came from approximately 43 ophthalmopathy, about 75 hyperthyroidism and roughly 17 progressor patients. Whether ophthalmopathy could be predicted prospectively was tested in an independent validation cohort made up of roughly 19 hyperthyroidism patients plus 17 patients who later progressed to ophthalmopathy. In six Graves' hyperthyroidism patients, the study also compared T-cell repertoires from thyroid tissue with T-cell repertoires from blood. After sampling, hyperthyroidism patients received methimazole starting at 30 mg daily, and ophthalmopathy patients received high-dose intravenous methylprednisolone. TCR V-J signatures able to tell the groups apart were searched for in a discovery cohort of 90 to 100 patients, of whom about 40 had Graves' ophthalmopathy and 57 had stable Graves' hyperthyroidism. For training and testing, the 100 or so patients in the discovery cohort were randomly divided in a 7:3 ratio. Paper-wide results and their limitations: Sample size was not statistically predetermined, and blinding of investigators to group allocation was not performed. Most expanded thyroid clonotypes (frequency above 0.001) were also found in blood, which suggests that blood repertoires may mirror thyroid immune responses. In cross-validation, a model built on a 13 V-J signature told ophthalmopathy apart from stable hyperthyroidism with 85% to 90% sensitivity and about 81% specificity, and in testing the same model reached 80%/75%. In validation, progression to ophthalmopathy was predicted by the model with about 70% sensitivity and around 76% specificity, a median of approximately 6.5 months before onset.

TCR beta CDR3 regions were amplified from RNA transcripts. For the first round of RT-PCR on the TCR CDR3, the HTBI primer set was used together with the Qiagen OneStep RT-PCR kit. Libraries were constructed in a second round of multiplex PCR, after which size selection and purification were carried out. Libraries were sequenced paired-end with 100 bp reads on an Illumina HiSeq2000. The paper's processing steps were these. SOAPnuke was used to process the raw data, with reads discarded if the reads contained adapters or uncalled bases, had a mean Phred below 15, or lacked an exact constant-primer or identifier match. High-quality paired reads were merged with COPE v1.2.5, and unique nucleotide sequences were defined as clonotypes. MiTCR v1.1 was used to align the clonotypes against IMGT TRBV, TRBD and TRBJ reference segments. Only V-J combinations with frequency above 0.0001, covering roughly 99% of repertoires, were analysed. A TCS score was defined as the ratio between F50 (clonal expansion) and ExV (chaos), using BLOSUM62-based TCRdist between CDR3 peptides within each V-J. Welch's t-statistics and random forest reduced around 510 V-J features to roughly 13, which were used in a naive Bayes classifier (R e1071). The public reads were run again by TCRdb, first through fastp at Q25 and then through MiXCR, and only productive beta chains were kept. Every CDR3 protein is listed once, alongside the most common genes and DNA of its rows. These V and J calls are TCRdb output, not the study's own analysis. This sample has about 740,000 distinct CDR3 sequences in its table, and approximately 15% of those were observed once. The ten most abundant clones make up about 9.4% of the sample.

Stable Graves' hyperthyroidism was defined as no progression to ophthalmopathy during 18 months of follow-up. The hyperthyroidism patients were between 18 and 65 years old and newly diagnosed, with a disease duration of less than 2 months. Any patient with an uncontrolled infection, another autoimmune disease, pregnancy or lactation was excluded. Clinical symptoms, serum thyroxine and TRAb, thyroid ultrasound, and orbital computed tomography formed the basis for the diagnoses. Ficoll-Paque density gradient centrifugation was used to isolate PBMCs from around 10 ml of fresh peripheral blood. Trizol reagent was used to extract total RNA, and RNA quality was then checked on an Agilent 2100 Bioanalyzer. The CDR3, from cysteine to phenylalanine, totals 16 residues. The CDR3 DNA has 48 bases and is translated from base 1. Sequences MNHEY (CDR1) and SMNVEV (CDR2) are obtained from the germline V gene (reference sequence). Germline trimming: 3 bases from V, 2 bases from J; junction bases outside gene matches: 8.

On this clonotype itself: Its antigen is not yet known. Base qualities are not provided; no much larger clone lies one nucleotide away.

The source is a woman aged 18-30 years with Graves' hyperthyroidism. Recombination joined TRBV27 with TRBJ1-2; TRBD1 matches 8 bases in the middle. Specimen: blood. The CDR3 in this case is CASSFYAAGGNYGYTF. The DNA reads as follows: TGTGCCAGCAGTTTCTATGCCGCAGGGGGCAACTATGGCTACACCTTC.